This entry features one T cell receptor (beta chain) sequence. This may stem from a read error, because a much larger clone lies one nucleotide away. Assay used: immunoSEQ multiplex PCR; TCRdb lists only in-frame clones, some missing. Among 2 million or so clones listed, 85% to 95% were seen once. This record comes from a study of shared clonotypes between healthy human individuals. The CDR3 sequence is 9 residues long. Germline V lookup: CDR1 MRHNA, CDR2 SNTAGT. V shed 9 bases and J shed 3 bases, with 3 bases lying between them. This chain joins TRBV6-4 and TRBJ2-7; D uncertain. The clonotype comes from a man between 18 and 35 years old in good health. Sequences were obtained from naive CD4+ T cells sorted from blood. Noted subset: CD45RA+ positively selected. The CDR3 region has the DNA TGTGCCAGGTTCTACGAGCAGTACTTC. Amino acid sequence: CARFYEQYF.